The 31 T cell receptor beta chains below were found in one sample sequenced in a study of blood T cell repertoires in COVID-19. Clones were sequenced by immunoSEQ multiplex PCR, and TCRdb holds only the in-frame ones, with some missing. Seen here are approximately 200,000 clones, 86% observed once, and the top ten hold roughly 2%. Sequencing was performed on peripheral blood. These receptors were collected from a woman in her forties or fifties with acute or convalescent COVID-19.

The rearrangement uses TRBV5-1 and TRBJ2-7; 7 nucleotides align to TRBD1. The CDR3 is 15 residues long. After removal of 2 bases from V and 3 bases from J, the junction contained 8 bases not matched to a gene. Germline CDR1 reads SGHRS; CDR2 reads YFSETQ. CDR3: CASSFYGQDFYEQYF. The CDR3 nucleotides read TGCGCCAGCAGCTTTTATGGACAGGACTTCTACGAGCAGTACTTC.

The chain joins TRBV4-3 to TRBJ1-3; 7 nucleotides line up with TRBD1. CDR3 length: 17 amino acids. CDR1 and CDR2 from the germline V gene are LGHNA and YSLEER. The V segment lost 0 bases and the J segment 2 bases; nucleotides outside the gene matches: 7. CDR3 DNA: TGCGCCAGCAGCCAAGATCTGACAGGGAAGACTGGAAACACCATATATTTT. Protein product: CASSQDLTGKTGNTIYF.

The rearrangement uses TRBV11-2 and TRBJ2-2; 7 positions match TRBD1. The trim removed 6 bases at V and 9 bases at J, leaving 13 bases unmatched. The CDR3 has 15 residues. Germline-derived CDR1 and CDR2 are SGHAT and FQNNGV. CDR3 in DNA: TGTGCCAGCAGATGGGACAGTCATCCGGTTAGGGAGCTGTTTTTT. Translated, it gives CASRWDSHPVRELFF.

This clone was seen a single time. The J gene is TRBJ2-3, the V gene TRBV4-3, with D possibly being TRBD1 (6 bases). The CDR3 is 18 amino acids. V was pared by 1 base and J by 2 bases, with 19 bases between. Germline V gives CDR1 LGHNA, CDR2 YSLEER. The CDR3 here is CASSQAWDTALDTDTQYF. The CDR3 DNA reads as TGCGCCAGCAGCCAAGCATGGGACACCGCCTTAGACACAGATACGCAGTATTTT.

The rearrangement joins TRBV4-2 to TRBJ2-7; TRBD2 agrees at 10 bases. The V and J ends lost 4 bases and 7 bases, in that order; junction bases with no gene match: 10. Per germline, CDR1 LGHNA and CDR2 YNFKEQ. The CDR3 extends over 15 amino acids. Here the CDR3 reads CASSRDGTSVSEQYF. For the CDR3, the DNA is TGTGCCAGCAGCCGTGACGGGACTAGCGTCTCTGAGCAGTACTTC.

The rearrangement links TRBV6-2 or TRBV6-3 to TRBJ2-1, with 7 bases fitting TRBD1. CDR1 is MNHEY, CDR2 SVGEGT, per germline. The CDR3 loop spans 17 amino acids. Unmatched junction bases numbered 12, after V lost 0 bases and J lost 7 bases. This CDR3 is CASSYSTGTVVGNEQFF. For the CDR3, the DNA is TGTGCCAGCAGTTACTCGACCGGGACAGTGGTGGGAAATGAGCAGTTCTTC.

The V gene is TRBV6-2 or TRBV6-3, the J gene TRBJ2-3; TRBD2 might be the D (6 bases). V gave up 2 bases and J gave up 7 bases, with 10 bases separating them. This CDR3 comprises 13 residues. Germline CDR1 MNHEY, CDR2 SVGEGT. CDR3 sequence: CASSYPGTYTQYF. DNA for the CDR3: TGTGCCAGCAGTTACCCCGGGACTTATACGCAGTATTTT.

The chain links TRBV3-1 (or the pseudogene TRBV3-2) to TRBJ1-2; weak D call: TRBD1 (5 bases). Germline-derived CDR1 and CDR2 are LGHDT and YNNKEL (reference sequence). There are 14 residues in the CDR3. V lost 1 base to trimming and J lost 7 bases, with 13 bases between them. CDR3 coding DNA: TGTGCCAGCAGCCAAGCAGGGAGGCCCGGTGGCTACACCTTC. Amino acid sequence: CASSQAGRPGGYTF.

The CDR3: CASSARLAGGVETQYF. The DNA of the CDR3 is TGTGCCAGCAGTGCCCGACTAGCGGGAGGGGTGGAGACCCAGTACTTC. The chain recombines TRBV6-2 or TRBV6-3 with TRBJ2-5; TRBD2 aligns across 14 bases. The CDR3 contains 16 residues. Germline CDR1 reads MNHEY; CDR2 reads SVGEGT. J was trimmed by 5 bases and V by 5 bases; bases with no gene match: 7.

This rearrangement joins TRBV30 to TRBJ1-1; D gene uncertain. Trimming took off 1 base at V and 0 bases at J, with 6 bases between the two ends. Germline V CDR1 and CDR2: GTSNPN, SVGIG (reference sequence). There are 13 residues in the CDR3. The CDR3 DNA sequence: TGTGCCTGGAGTGGACTGGTGAACACTGAAGCTTTCTTT. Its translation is CAWSGLVNTEAFF.

CDR3 nucleotide sequence: TGTGCCAGCAGCGAAGTAGGACTAGCGGGAGCCCGCGAGTTCTTC. Amino acids: CASSEVGLAGAREFF. The chain carries TRBV7-2 and TRBJ2-1; 13 nucleotides match TRBD2. From germline, CDR1 is SGHTA and CDR2 FQGNSA. V lost 5 bases to trimming and J lost 14 bases; unmatched junction nucleotides: 12. The CDR3 covers 15 residues.

Here the CDR3 reads CASSFSGTGAYEQYF. The DNA for the CDR3 is TGTGCCAGCAGTTTCTCCGGGACAGGGGCCTACGAGCAGTACTTC. V and J are TRBV6-5 and TRBJ2-7, with 10 bases that match TRBD1. V gave up 4 bases and J gave up 2 bases; unmatched junction bases: 5. The CDR3 contains 15 residues. The germline gives CDR1 MNHEY, CDR2 SVGAGI.

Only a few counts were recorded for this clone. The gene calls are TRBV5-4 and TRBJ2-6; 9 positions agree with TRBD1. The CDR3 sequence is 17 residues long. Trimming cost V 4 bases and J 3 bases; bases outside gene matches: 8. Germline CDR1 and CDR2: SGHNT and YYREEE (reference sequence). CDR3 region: CASSRPGQGGGANVLTF. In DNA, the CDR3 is TGTGCCAGCAGCCGACCGGGACAGGGAGGTGGGGCCAACGTCCTGACTTTC. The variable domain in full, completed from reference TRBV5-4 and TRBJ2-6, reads ETGVTQSPTHLIKTRGQQVTLRCSSQSGHNTVSWYQQALGQGPQFIFQYYREEENGRGNFPPRFSGLQFPNYSSELNVNALELDDSALYLCASSRPGQGGGANVLTFGAGSRLTVL.

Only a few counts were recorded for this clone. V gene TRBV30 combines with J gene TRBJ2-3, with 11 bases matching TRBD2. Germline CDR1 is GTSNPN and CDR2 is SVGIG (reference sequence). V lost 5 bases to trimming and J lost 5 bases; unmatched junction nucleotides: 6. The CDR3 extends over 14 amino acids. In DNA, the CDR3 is TGTGCCTGGGCCCTAGCGGGAGGTGTAGATACGCAGTATTTT. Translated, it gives CAWALAGGVDTQYF.

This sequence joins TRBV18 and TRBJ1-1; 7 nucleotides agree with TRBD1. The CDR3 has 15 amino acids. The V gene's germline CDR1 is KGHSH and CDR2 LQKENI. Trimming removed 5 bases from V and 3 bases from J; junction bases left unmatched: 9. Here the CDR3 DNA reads TGTGCCAGCTCAGAACGACAGGGCGGGGACACTGAAGCTTTCTTT. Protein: CASSERQGGDTEAFF.

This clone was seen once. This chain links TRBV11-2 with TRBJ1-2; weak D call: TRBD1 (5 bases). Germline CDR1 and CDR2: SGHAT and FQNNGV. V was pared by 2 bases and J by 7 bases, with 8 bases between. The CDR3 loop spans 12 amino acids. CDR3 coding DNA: TGTGCCAGCAGCTTATCGGGGGGTGGCTACACCTTC. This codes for CASSLSGGGYTF.

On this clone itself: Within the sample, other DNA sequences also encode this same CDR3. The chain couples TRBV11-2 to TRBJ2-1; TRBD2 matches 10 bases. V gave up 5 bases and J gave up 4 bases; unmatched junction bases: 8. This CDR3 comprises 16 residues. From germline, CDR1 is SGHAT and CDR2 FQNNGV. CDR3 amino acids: CASSPRLAGVYNEQFF. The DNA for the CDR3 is TGTGCCAGCAGCCCCCGGCTAGCGGGAGTGTACAATGAGCAGTTCTTC. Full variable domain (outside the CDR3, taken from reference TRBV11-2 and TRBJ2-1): EAGVAQSPRYKIIEKRQSVAFWCNPISGHATLYWYQQILGQGPKLLIQFQNNGVVDDSQLPKDRFSAERLKGVDSTLKIQPAKLEDSAVYLCASSPRLAGVYNEQFFGPGTRLTVL.

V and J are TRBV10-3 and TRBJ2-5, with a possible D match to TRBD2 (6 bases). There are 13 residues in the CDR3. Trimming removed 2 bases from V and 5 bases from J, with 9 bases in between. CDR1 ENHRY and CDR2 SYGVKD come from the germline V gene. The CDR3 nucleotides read TGTGCCATCAGTGAGATGGGGAGGGAGACCCAGTACTTC. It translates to CAISEMGRETQYF.

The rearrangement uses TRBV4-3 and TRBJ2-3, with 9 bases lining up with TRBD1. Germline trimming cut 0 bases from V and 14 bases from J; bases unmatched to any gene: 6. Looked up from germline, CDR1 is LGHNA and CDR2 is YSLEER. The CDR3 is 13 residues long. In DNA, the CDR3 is TGCGCCAGCAGCCAAGATTGGGACAGGGCTCCGTATTTT. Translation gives CASSQDWDRAPYF.

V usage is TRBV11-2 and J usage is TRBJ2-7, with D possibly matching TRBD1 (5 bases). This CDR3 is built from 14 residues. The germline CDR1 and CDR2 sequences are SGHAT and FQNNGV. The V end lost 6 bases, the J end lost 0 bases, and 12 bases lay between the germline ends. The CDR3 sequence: CASRRQYSSYEQYF. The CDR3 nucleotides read TGTGCCAGCAGACGACAGTACTCCTCCTACGAGCAGTACTTC.

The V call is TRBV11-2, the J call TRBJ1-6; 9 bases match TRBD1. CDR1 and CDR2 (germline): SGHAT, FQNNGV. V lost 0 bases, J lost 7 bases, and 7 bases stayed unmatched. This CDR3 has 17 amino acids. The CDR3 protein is CASSLDKGQGLNSPLHF. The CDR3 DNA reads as TGTGCCAGCAGCTTAGACAAGGGACAGGGCTTAAATTCACCCCTCCACTTT.

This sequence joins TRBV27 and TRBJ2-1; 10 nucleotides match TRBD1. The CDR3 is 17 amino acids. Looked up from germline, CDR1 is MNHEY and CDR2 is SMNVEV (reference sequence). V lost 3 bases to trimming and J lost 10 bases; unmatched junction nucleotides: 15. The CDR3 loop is CASSLFSGDRGMGEQFF. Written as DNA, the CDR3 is TGTGCCAGCAGTTTGTTTTCCGGGGACAGGGGCATGGGGGAGCAGTTCTTC.

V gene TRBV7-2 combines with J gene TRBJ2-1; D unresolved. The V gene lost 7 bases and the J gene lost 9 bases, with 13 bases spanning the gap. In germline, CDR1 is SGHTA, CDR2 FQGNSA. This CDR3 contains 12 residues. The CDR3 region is CASNPLVAEQFF. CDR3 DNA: TGTGCCAGCAACCCTCTGGTGGCTGAGCAGTTCTTC.

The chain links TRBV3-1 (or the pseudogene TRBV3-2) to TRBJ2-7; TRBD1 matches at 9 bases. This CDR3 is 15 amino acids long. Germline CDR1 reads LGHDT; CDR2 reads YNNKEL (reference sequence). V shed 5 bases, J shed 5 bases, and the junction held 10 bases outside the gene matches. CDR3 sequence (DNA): TGTGCCAGCAGCTGGCCGGGACAGGGTATCCACGAGCAGTACTTC. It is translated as CASSWPGQGIHEQYF.

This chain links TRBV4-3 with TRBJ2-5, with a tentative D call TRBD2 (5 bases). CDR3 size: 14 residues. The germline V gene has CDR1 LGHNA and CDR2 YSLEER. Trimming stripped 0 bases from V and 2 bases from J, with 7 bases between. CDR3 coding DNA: TGCGCCAGCAGCCAAGAACCGGGACAAGAGACCCAGTACTTC. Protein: CASSQEPGQETQYF.

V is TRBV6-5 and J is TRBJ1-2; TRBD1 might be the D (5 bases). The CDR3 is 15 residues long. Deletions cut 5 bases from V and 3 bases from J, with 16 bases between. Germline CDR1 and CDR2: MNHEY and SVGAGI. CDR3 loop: CASSPREGIDYGYTF. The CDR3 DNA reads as TGTGCCAGCAGTCCCCGGGAGGGGATTGACTATGGCTACACCTTC.

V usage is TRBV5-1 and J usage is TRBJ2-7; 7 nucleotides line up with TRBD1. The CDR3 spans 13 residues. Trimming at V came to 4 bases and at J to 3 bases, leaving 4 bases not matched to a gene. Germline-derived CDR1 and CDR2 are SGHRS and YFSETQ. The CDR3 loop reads CASSVGTVYEQYF. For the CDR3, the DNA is TGCGCCAGCAGCGTCGGGACAGTCTACGAGCAGTACTTC.

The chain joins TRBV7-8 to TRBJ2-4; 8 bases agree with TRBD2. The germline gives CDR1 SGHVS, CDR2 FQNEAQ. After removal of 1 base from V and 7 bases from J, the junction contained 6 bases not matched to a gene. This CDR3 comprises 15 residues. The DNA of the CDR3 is TGTGCCAGCAGCTTAGACCGGGAGGGCGGGAACATTCAGTACTTC. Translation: CASSLDREGGNIQYF.

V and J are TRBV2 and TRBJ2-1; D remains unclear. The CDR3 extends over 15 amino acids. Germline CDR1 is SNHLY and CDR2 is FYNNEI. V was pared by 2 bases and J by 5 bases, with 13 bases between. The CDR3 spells CASSETSQRNNEQFF. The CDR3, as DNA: TGTGCCAGCAGTGAAACGAGCCAACGAAACAATGAGCAGTTCTTC. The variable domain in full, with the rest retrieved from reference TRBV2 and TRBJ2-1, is EPEVTQTPSHQVTQMGQEVILRCVPISNHLYFYWYRQILGQKVEFLVSFYNNEISEKSEIFDDQFSVERPDGSNFTLKIRSTKLEDSAMYFCASSETSQRNNEQFFGPGTRLTVL.

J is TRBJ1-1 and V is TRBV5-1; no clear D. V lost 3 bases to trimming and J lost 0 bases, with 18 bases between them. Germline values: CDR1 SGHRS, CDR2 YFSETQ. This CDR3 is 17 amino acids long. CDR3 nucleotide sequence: TGCGCCAGCAGCTCCTTTGGAGGAGTGATTATGAACACTGAAGCTTTCTTT. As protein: CASSSFGGVIMNTEAFF.

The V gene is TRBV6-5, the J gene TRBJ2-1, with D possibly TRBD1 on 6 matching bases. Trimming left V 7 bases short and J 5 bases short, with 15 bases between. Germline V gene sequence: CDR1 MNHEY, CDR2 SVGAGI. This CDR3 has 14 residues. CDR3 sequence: CASTLGAGDNEQFF. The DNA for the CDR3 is TGTGCCAGCACCCTGGGGGCAGGGGACAATGAGCAGTTCTTC.